This T cell receptor (beta chain) derives from a study of T cell repertoires in cytomegalovirus infection. Study-wide context: It was recently identified HLA-C-restricted and well-studied HLA-B-restricted CMV epitopes that the study used. Study-wide points: HLA-C-restricted CMV clonotypes gave the most frequent clonotype in two of eight donors.

From the reads, TCRdb called clonotypes with MiXCR, one entry per CDR3 protein. The data hold some 500,000 distinct CDR3 sequences, with 30% to 40% observed a single time. As concerns this clonotype: What it binds is not known.

Germline trimming cut 4 bases from V and 8 bases from J; bases unmatched to any gene: 7. This CDR3 comprises 13 residues. The V gene's germline CDR1 is MNHNS and CDR2 SASEGT. This chain joins TRBV6-1 and TRBJ1-2; TRBD1 matches at 7 bases. The sequences come from cultured PBMCs, collected from culture after CMV antigen stimulation. This TCR came from a human donor in good health (CMV status not recorded). Some clones in this sample may be carry-over from other donors' samples. The CDR3 DNA reads as TGTGCCAGCAGTGTCGACAGGGCCAAAGGCTACACCTTC. It encodes CASSVDRAKGYTF.